The rows below give T cell receptor beta chains drawn from one sample of a study of T cells expressing NK-cell markers. TCRdb re-analyzed the 5' RACE reads; it lists each CDR3 protein once, without DNA. This sample's clone table lists 110 to 150 distinct CDR3 sequences. The specimen sequenced was blood T cells: a sorted CD56 or NKG2C T cell subset, CD4+ or CD8+ T cells, or bulk PBMC T cells (not recorded which). These receptors all come from a woman between 18 and 70 years old in good health. CDR3s include the opening cysteine and the closing phenylalanine or tryptophan. Part of the rows lack a size; the others show once, few, many or a class for expanded clones.

j_call v_call clone_size cdr3_aa
TRBJ2-7 TRBV28 . CASTHPASYEQYF
TRBJ2-1 TRBV6-2/TRBV6-3 medium-sized CASRRSGGSHNEQFF
TRBJ2-7 TRBV20-1 . CSASEGDRDPYEQYF
TRBJ2-7 TRBV27 large CASSRLAGTNEQYF
TRBJ2-2 TRBV7-6 . CASSFKGPFATPNTGELFF
TRBJ2-1 TRBV4-1 . CASSPSGASYNEQFF